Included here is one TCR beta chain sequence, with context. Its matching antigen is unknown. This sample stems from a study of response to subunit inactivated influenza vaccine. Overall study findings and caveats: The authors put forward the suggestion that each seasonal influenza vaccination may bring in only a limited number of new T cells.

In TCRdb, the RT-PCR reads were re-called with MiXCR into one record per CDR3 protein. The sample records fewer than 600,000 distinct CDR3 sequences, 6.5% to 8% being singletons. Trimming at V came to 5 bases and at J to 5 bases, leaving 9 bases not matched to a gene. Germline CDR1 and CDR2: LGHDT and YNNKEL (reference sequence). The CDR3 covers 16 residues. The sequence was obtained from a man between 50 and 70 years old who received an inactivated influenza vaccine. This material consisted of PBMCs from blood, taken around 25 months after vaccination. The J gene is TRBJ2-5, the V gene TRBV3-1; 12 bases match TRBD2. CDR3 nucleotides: TGTGCCAGCAGCACCCGACTAGCGGGGGAAATCGAGACCCAGTACTTC. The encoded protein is CASSTRLAGEIETQYF.